This T cell receptor (gamma chain) was profiled in a study of Vδ1+ human thymocytes (dated by TCRdb to the late 2010s). In terms of the full investigation: As a data resource, the study described the mRNA-level TRG and TRD CDR3 repertoires found in highly purified Vdelta1+ thymocytes taken from young children. The multiplex-based CDR3 amplicon strategy had previously been validated against 5'RACE-based CDR3 amplicon generation methods.

RNA extraction was performed with the RNeasy mini kit, and reverse transcription was done with Superscript III. To generate the CDR3 amplicons, a multiplex PCR was run using pooled V-gene forward primers together with a constant-region reverse primer that carried Illumina adaptor overhangs. After gel purification, the amplicons were indexed with Nextera index primers during about 8 additional PCR cycles and then purified using AMPure XP beads. Sequencing of the libraries was done on an Illumina MiSeq using paired-end 250 bp reads, dual indexing and a roughly 18% PhiX spike-in. Per the original workflow: Reads were quality checked with FastQC, and TRG read pairs were merged with ea-utils fastq-join. Annotation of sequences was performed with IMGT/HighV-QUEST, only productive sequences with unambiguous V-gene assignment were retained, and clonotypes were defined by identical CDR3 sequence. For downstream analysis, VDJtools 1.1.1, tcR 2.2.3, Treemap and vegan Shannon diversity in R 3.4.4 were used. TCRdb processed the public reads again with the CATT caller, after which rows with matching DNA were combined. V and J calls and clone size were set by TCRdb, not the authors. The sample table records 25,000 to 35,000 gamma-chain clones; around 20% of these occur just once. 1.5% to 2% of the sample is in the top ten clones.

This clone is regarded as medium-sized (0.01 to 0.1%). No antigen is known for it. Base qualities are not recorded, but no much larger clone differs from it by a single base. The paper as a whole reports these results and caveats: Donors shared many TRG clonotypes (up to about 6.9x10^3), but TRD repertoires were essentially private, with at most 116 shared. Because no clustering by age or sex was seen, donors were not stratified by age or sex in the analyses. Because unexpected Vdelta2 sequences could lead to misinterpretation of bulk repertoire data, the authors recommended using highly purified populations and validating at the single-cell level. Despite high sort purity, about 22% of thymic TRD sequences were Vdelta2 (and few Vdelta3), unlike peripheral blood Vdelta1+ controls. Thymic TRG and TRD repertoires appeared highly polyclonal with Gaussian CDR3 length distributions, unlike oligoclonal peripheral blood repertoires.

Thymic samples were depleted of alphabeta T cells, then CD3+ TCRVdelta1+ TCRVdelta2- thymocytes were FACS-sorted. A purity of about 97% to 99.6% was achieved for sorted Vdelta1+ thymocytes. The thymic specimens were obtained from 7 or 8 paediatric patients, aged 5 days to 15 months, who were having corrective cardiac surgery. After the thymic tissue was dispersed, mononuclear cells were isolated using a Histopaque-1077 density gradient. Staining used anti-TCRVdelta1 clone TS8.2, anti-TCRVdelta2 clone B6, anti-CD3 clone HIT3a and anti-TCRalphabeta clone IP26 antibodies. From the germline V gene (reference sequence), CDR1 is GITISATS and CDR2 is ISYDGTV. The germline V and J ends show losses of 0 bases and 11 bases respectively, and no gene match explains 1 base of the junction. CDR3 length: 10 amino acids, cysteine to phenylalanine. The CDR3 DNA has 30 bases and is translated from base 1.

The chain joins TRGV9 to TRGJ1 or TRGJ2. This receptor was identified in a boy less than two years old who had congenital heart surgery. Sequencing was performed on Vdelta1+ gamma-delta thymocytes from the thymus. This sample's cell subset or site label indicates: FACS-sorted CD3+ TCRalphabeta- TCRVdelta1+ TCRVdelta2- thymocytes. The nucleotide sequence reads TGTGCCTTGTGGGAGGTGGAGAAACTCTTT. The encoded protein is CALWEVEKLF.